Below, 18 T cell receptor beta chains from the same sample are listed, as sequenced in a study of identical twins. TCRdb processed the 5' RACE reads anew with MiXCR; each CDR3 protein has one entry. The sample contains 450,000 or so distinct CDR3 sequences, 14% of which appear only once. The data were also submitted as part of a second study, on yellow fever vaccine responses in identical twins.

The sequencing input was CD4+ T cells sorted from blood. Receptor source: a woman aged 18 to 35 in good health.

This clonotype has just a few counts. CDR3 protein: CASSVDLAGGALNEQFF. Here the CDR3 DNA reads TGTGCCAGCAGCGTGGATCTAGCGGGGGGGGCCCTTAATGAGCAGTTCTTC. V usage is TRBV9 and J usage is TRBJ2-1; 12 bases align to TRBD2. Germline assignment: CDR1 SGDLS and CDR2 YYNGEE. The CDR3 sequence is 17 residues long. With V trimmed by 2 bases and J by 7 bases, 10 bases remained unmatched.

There are a few counts of this clonotype. At one boundary the junction diverges from the germline segment, which might be a read error. This sequence joins TRBV4-2 and TRBJ2-1; TRBD1 matches at 9 bases. The length of the CDR3 is 15 residues. Germline loops: CDR1 LGHNA, CDR2 YNFKEQ. CDR3 sequence (DNA): TGTGCCAGCAGCCCCCGGGACAGGGACGACAATGAACAGTTCTTC. Translating it yields CASSPRDRDDNEQFF.

The chain links TRBV7-9 to TRBJ1-5; D is ambiguous. CDR1 and CDR2 (germline): SEHNR, FQNEAQ (reference sequence). The CDR3 has 14 residues. V lost 3 bases and J lost 5, with 11 bases in between. The CDR3 DNA is TGTGCCAGCAGCTTCGCAGGAGCCTATCAGCCCCAGCATTTT. It encodes CASSFAGAYQPQHF.

This clonotype came up a few times. This chain joins TRBV5-6 and TRBJ2-1; tentative D call: TRBD1 (6 bases). V was cut by 5 bases and J by 3 bases, with 15 bases left in between. Germline assignment: CDR1 SGHDT and CDR2 YYEEEE. The CDR3 has 15 residues. This CDR3 is CASSREDRNYNEQFF. The CDR3 DNA follows: TGTGCCAGCAGTCGCGAGGACAGAAACTACAATGAGCAGTTCTTC. Together with reference TRBV5-6 and TRBJ2-1, the CDR3 gives the full variable domain: DAGVTQSPTHLIKTRGQQVTLRCSPKSGHDTVSWYQQALGQGPQFIFQYYEEEERQRGNFPDRFSGHQFPNYSSELNVNALLLGDSALYLCASSREDRNYNEQFFGPGTRLTVL.

This clonotype was seen a handful of times. The rearrangement links TRBV18 to TRBJ2-5, with D perhaps matching TRBD2 (5 bases). The CDR3 totals 15 residues. From germline, CDR1 is KGHSH and CDR2 LQKENI. V dropped 3 bases and J dropped 1 base, with 12 bases sitting between them. The CDR3 is CASSPPGFFQETQYF. Written as DNA, the CDR3 is TGTGCCAGCTCACCCCCGGGGTTCTTCCAAGAGACCCAGTACTTC.

This clonotype was seen a few times. The V gene is TRBV28, the J gene TRBJ1-2; 9 positions agree with TRBD1. The CDR3 spans 17 residues. CDR1 and CDR2 (germline): MDHEN, SYDVKM. V dropped 6 bases and J dropped 7; count of bases not matched to a gene: 18. The CDR3, as DNA: TGTGCCAGCAGCTCGCCATTAGGGGGACAGGGAATGTCTGGCTACACCTTC. Translation gives CASSSPLGGQGMSGYTF.

This chain connects TRBV5-5 to TRBJ1-2; D remains unclear. Germline lookup yields CDR1 SGHKS and CDR2 YYEKEE (reference sequence). This CDR3 comprises 13 residues. Trimming took 0 bases from V and 6 from J, leaving 9 bases between them. The CDR3 region is CASSLDIGNGYTF. The CDR3 DNA sequence: TGTGCCAGCAGCTTGGACATTGGTAATGGCTACACCTTC.

This clonotype was seen at least ten times. J is TRBJ2-5 and V is TRBV5-1; D remains unclear. V dropped 3 bases and J dropped 4 bases, with 10 bases sitting between them. This CDR3 contains 13 residues. Per the germline V gene, CDR1 is SGHRS and CDR2 is YFSETQ. CDR3: CASSYQTRETQYF. The CDR3, as DNA: TGCGCCAGCAGCTACCAGACGAGAGAGACCCAGTACTTC.

This chain uses TRBV12-3 or TRBV12-4 with TRBJ2-5; 7 bases map to TRBD2. This CDR3 region has 15 residues. V lost 5 bases and J lost 3; bases outside the gene matches: 9. The CDR3 loop reads CASSTELARKETQYF. The CDR3 DNA follows: TGTGCCAGCAGTACTGAACTAGCGCGGAAAGAGACCCAGTACTTC.

This clonotype occurred a few times. The chain is built from TRBV20-1 and TRBJ2-7; 15 bases map to TRBD2. The CDR3 length is 16 residues. V trimming: 5 bases; J trimming: 2 bases; junction bases outside the gene matches: 7. Germline CDR1 is DFQATT and CDR2 is SNEGSKA (reference sequence). CDR3 residues: CSAHRTSGGDPYEQYF. As DNA, the CDR3 is TGCAGTGCTCATAGGACTAGCGGGGGGGATCCCTACGAGCAGTACTTC.

V is TRBV7-2 and J is TRBJ1-5; 7 bases align to TRBD1. Germline CDR1 and CDR2: SGHTA and FQGNSA. The CDR3 loop spans 14 amino acids. With 3 bases clipped from V and 5 bases from J, the junction kept 4 bases outside the gene matches. CDR3 sequence (DNA): TGTGCCAGCAGCTTCGACAGGGTGGATCAGCCCCAGCATTTT. This encodes CASSFDRVDQPQHF.

This rearrangement joins TRBV28 to TRBJ2-7; the match to TRBD1 covers 8 bases. This CDR3 contains 13 residues. Germline V gene lookup returns CDR1 MDHEN and CDR2 SYDVKM. V shed 6 bases, J shed 6 bases, and the junction held 7 bases outside the gene matches. The CDR3 DNA reads as TGTGCCAGCAGCTGGGGACAGGCCGGCGAGCAGTACTTC. Its protein product is CASSWGQAGEQYF.

The V and J genes are TRBV2 and TRBJ2-7; 8 nucleotides align to TRBD1. This CDR3 region has 13 residues. Trimming removed 5 bases from V and 3 bases from J; junction bases left unmatched: 3. The germline gives CDR1 SNHLY, CDR2 FYNNEI. CDR3 amino acids: CASSKDRGYEQYF. Written as DNA, the CDR3 is TGTGCCAGCAGTAAAGACAGGGGCTACGAGCAGTACTTC.

Written as DNA, the CDR3 is TGTGCCAGCAGCCGAGACAGGGTTTTAGCCAAAAACATTCAGTACTTC. This codes for CASSRDRVLAKNIQYF. This chain connects TRBV27 to TRBJ2-4; 7 bases map to TRBD1. V lost 6 bases, J lost 0 bases, and 8 bases stayed unmatched. The CDR3 extends over 16 amino acids. Germline CDR1 MNHEY, CDR2 SMNVEV (reference sequence).

This clonotype was counted many times. The V call is TRBV12-3 or TRBV12-4, the J call TRBJ2-1; D is possibly TRBD2 (6 bases). Trimming stripped 8 bases from V and 7 bases from J, with 18 bases between. The CDR3 is 14 residues long. CDR3 amino acids: CASYSTGTLNEQFF. CDR3 nucleotide sequence: TGTGCCAGCTACTCCACCGGGACTTTGAATGAGCAGTTCTTC.

This clonotype has a count of ten or more. The chain has TRBV3-1 and TRBJ2-5; D not resolved. V lost 3 bases and J lost 4, with 9 bases in between. The CDR3 sequence is 13 residues long. Per germline, CDR1 LGHDT and CDR2 YNNKEL (reference sequence). The CDR3 spells CASSQARGETQYF. DNA of the CDR3: TGTGCCAGCAGCCAGGCCAGAGGAGAGACCCAGTACTTC.

V usage is TRBV5-1 and J usage is TRBJ2-6; D call uncertain. With 0 bases removed from V and 0 bases from J, the gap between germline ends came to 10 bases. Germline V gene lookup returns CDR1 SGHRS and CDR2 YFSETQ. The CDR3 extends over 17 amino acids. The DNA for the CDR3 is TGCGCCAGCAGCTTGGAGAAGGGATCCTCTGGGGCCAACGTCCTGACTTTC. Residues: CASSLEKGSSGANVLTF.

A few counts support this clonotype. The chain recombines TRBV29-1 with TRBJ2-1; D may be TRBD2 (5 bases). The CDR3 has 14 residues. Germline V lookup: CDR1 SQVTM, CDR2 ANQGSEA. Written as DNA, the CDR3 is TGCACCTTTCACCCCGACTACTCCTACAATGAGCAGTTCTTC. Protein: CTFHPDYSYNEQFF.